The T cell receptor beta chain under discussion was sequenced for a study of OX40 agonist ivuxolimab in advanced cancers. With regard to this clone: The antigen is not known.

Regarding the study as a whole: The investigators did not determine what antigen specificity the expanded peripheral T cells had. By week 6 at 0.1 to 3.0 mg/kg, blood CD4+ and CD8+ T cells had expanded clonally. More expanded clones were seen, on average, in CD8+ T cells than in CD4+.

Produced via immunoSEQ multiplex PCR; TCRdb's table is partial and in-frame only. Here the sample spans around 70,000 clones, approximately 83% being singletons. Per the germline V gene, CDR1 is SQVTM and CDR2 is ANQGSEA. The CDR3 sequence is 14 residues long. The trim removed 1 base at V and 4 bases at J, leaving 2 bases unmatched. The chain joins TRBV29-1 to TRBJ2-1; TRBD2 agrees at 9 bases. This receptor was taken from an adult with an advanced solid tumor such as melanoma, head and neck, liver or kidney cancer. Sequences were derived from CD4+ or CD8+ T cells sorted from blood, sampled in a trial of the OX40 agonist ivuxolimab. The CDR3 DNA reads as TGCAGCGTTGAAGGAGCGGGAGGTTACAATGAGCAGTTCTTC. It yields the protein CSVEGAGGYNEQFF.